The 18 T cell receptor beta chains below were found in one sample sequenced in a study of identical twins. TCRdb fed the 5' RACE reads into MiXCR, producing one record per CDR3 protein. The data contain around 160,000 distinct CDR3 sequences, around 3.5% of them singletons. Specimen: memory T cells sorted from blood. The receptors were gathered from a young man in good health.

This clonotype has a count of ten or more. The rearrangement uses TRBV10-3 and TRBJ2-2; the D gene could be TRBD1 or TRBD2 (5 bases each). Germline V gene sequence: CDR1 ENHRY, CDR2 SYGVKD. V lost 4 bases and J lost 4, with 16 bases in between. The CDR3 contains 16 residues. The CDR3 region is CAISVRGPTGTGELFF. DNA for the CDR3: TGTGCCATCAGTGTCCGGGGCCCGACGGGCACCGGGGAGCTGTTTTTT.

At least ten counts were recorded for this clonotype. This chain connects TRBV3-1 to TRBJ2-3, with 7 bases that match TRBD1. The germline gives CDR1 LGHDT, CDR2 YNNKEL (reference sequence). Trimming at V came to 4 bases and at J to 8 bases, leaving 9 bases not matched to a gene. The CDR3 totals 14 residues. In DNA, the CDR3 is TGTGCCAGCAGCCCCAGGTCCCGACAGGGTACGCAGTATTTT. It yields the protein CASSPRSRQGTQYF.

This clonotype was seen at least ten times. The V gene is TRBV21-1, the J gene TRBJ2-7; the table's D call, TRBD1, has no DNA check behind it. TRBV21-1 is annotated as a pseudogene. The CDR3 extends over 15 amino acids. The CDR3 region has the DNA TGTGCCAGCAGCAGAGGTACAGGAAACCCCTACGAGCAGTACGTC. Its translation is CASSRGTGNPYEQYV.

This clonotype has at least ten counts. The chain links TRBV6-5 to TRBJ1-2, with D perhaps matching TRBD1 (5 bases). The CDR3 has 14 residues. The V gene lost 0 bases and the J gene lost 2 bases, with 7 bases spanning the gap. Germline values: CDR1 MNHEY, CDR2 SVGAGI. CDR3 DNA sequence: TGTGCCAGCAGTTACTCGACAGAAAACTATGGCTACACCTTC. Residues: CASSYSTENYGYTF.

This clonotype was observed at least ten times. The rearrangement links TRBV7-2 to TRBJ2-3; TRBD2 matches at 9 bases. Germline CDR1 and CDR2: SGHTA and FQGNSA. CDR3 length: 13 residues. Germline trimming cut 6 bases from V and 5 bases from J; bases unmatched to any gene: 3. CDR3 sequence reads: CASSSGRQDTQYF. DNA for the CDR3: TGTGCCAGCAGTAGCGGGAGACAAGATACGCAGTATTTT. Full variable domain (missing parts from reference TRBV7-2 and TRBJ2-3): GAGVSQSPSNKVTEKGKDVELRCDPISGHTALYWYRQSLGQGLEFLIYFQGNSAPDKSGLPSDRFSAERTGGSVSTLTIQRTQQEDSAVYLCASSSGRQDTQYFGPGTRLTVL.

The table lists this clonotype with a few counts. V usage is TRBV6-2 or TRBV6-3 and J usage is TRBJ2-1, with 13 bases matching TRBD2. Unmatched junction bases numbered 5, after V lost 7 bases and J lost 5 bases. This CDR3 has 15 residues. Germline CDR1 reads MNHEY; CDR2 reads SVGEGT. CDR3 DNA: TGTGCCAGCAAGGCGGGACTAGCGGGGCACAATGAGCAGTTCTTC. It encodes CASKAGLAGHNEQFF.

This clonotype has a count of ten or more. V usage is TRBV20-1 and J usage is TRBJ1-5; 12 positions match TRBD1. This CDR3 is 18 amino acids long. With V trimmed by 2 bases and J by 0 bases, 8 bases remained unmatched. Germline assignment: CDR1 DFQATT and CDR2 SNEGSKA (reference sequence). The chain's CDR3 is CSARTGTGGTISNQPQHF. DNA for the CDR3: TGCAGTGCTAGAACCGGGACAGGGGGCACGATTAGCAATCAGCCCCAGCATTTT.

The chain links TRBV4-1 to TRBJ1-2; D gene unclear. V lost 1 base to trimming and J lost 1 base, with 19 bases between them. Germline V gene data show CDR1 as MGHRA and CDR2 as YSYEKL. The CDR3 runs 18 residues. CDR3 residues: CASSQVFAGRRHNYGYTF. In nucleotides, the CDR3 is TGCGCCAGCAGCCAAGTATTCGCCGGCAGGAGACATAACTATGGCTACACCTTC.

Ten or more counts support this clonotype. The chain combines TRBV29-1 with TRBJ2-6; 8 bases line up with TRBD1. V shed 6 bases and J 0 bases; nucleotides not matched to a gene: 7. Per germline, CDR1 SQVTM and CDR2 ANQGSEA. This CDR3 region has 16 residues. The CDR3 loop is CSVSGQVFSGANVLTF. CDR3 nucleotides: TGCAGCGTGTCGGGACAGGTGTTCTCTGGGGCCAACGTCCTGACTTTC.

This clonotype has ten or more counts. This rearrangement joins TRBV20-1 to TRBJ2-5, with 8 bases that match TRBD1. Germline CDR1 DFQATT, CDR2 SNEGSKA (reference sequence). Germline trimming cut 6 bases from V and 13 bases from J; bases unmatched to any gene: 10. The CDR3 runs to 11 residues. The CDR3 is CSAPVRDRPYF. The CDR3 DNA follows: TGCAGTGCCCCGGTACGGGACAGGCCGTACTTC.

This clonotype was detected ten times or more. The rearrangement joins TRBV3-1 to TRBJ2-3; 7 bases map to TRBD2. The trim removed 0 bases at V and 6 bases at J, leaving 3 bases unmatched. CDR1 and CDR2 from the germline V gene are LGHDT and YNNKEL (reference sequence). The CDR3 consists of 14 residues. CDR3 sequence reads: CASSQDPGRDTQYF. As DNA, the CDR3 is TGTGCCAGCAGCCAAGACCCCGGGAGGGATACGCAGTATTTT.

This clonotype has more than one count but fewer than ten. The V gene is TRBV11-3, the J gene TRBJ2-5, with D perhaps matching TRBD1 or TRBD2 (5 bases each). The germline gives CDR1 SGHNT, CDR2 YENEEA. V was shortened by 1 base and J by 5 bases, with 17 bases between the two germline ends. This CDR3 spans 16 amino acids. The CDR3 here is CASSLVGVHDGETQYF. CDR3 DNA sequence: TGTGCCAGCAGCTTAGTGGGGGTGCACGACGGGGAGACCCAGTACTTC.

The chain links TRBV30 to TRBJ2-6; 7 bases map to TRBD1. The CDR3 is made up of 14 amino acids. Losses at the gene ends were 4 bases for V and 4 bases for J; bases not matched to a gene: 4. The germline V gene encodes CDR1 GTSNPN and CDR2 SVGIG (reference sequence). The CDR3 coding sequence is TGTGCCTGGATGACAGGGAACGGGGCCAACGTCCTGACTTTC. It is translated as CAWMTGNGANVLTF.

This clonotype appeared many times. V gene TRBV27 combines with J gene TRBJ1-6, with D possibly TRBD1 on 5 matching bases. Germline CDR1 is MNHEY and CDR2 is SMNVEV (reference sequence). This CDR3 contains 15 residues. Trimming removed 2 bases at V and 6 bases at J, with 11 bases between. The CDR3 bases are TGTGCCAGCAGTTTAACAGGATCACCTAATTCACCCCTCCACTTT. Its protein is CASSLTGSPNSPLHF.

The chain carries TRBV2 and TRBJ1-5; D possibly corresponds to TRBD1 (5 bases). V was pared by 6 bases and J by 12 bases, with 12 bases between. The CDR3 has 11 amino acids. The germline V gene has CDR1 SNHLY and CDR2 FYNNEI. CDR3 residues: CASRATGLQHF. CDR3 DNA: TGTGCCAGCAGGGCAACAGGCCTCCAGCATTTT.

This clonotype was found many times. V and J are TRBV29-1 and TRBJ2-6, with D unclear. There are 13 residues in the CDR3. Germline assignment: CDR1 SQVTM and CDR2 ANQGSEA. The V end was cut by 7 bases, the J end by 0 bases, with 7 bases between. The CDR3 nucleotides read TGCAGCGGTCGTAGCTCTGGGGCCAACGTCCTGACTTTC. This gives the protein CSGRSSGANVLTF.

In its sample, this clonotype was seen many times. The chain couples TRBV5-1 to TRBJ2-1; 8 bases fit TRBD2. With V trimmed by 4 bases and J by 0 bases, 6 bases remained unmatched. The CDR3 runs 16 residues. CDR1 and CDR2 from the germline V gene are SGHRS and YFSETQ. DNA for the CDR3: TGCGCCAGCAGCCGGGAGGGGGAGAGCTCCTACAATGAGCAGTTCTTC. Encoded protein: CASSREGESSYNEQFF. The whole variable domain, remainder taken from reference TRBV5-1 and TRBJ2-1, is KAGVTQTPRYLIKTRGQQVTLSCSPISGHRSVSWYQQTPGQGLQFLFEYFSETQRNKGNFPGRFSGRQFSNSRSEMNVSTLELGDSALYLCASSREGESSYNEQFFGPGTRLTVL.

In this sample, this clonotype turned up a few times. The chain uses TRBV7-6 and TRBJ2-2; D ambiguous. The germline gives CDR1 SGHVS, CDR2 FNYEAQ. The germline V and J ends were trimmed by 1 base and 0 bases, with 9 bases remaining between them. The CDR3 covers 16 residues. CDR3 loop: CASSLGPSSNTGELFF. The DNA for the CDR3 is TGTGCCAGCAGCTTAGGACCTAGTTCGAACACCGGGGAGCTGTTTTTT.